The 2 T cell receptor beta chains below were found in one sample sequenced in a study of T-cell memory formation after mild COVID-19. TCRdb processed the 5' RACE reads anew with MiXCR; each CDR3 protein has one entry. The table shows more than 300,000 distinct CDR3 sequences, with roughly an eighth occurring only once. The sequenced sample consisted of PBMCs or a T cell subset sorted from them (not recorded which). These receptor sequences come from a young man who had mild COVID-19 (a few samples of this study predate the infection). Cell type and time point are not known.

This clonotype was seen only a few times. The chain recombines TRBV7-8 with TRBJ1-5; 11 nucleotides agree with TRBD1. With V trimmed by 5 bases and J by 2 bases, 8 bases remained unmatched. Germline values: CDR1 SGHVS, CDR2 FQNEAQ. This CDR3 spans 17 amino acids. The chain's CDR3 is CASSRRTGGRGNQPQHF. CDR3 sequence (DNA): TGTGCCAGCAGCCGACGGACAGGGGGCCGGGGCAATCAGCCCCAGCATTTT.

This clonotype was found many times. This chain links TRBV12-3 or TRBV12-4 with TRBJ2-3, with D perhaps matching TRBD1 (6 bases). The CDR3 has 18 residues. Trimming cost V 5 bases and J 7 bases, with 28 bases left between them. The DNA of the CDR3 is TGTGCCAGCAGTCCCTCCCTCCGGGACACAGGCTGGGTAAATACGCAGTATTTT. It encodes CASSPSLRDTGWVNTQYF.